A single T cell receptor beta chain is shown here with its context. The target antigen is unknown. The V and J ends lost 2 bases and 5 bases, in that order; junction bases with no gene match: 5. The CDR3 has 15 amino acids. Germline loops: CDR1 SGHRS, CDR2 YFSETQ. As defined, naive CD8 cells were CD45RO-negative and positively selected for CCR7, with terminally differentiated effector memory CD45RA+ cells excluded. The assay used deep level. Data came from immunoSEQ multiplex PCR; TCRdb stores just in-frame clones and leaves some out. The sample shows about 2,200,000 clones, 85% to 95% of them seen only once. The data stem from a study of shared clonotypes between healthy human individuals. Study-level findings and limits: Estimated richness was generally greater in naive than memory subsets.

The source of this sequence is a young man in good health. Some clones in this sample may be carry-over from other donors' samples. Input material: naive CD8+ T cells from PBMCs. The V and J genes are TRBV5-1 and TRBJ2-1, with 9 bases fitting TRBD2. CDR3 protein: CASSFGTSSNNEQFF. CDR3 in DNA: TGCGCCAGCAGCTTCGGGACTAGCAGTAACAATGAGCAGTTCTTC.